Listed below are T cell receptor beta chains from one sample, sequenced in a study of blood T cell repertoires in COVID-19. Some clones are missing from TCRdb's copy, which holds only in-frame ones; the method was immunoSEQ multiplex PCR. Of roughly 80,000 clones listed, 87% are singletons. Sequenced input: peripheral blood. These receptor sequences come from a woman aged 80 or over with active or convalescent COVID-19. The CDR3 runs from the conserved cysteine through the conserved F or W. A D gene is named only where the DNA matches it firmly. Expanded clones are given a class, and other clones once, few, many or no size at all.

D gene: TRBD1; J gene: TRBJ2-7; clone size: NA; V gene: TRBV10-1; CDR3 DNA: TGCGCCAGCCCTGGTAGGGGGCTGTCCTACGAGCAGTACTTC; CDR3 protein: CASPGRGLSYEQYF
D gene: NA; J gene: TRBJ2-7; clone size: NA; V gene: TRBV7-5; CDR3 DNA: TGTGCCAGAAGCTCAACCGGGACTCAAGGGCGGGGAGGGCGGAATTACGAGCAGTACTTC; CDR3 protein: CARSSTGTQGRGGRNYEQYF
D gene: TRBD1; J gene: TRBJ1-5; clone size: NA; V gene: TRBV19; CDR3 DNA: TGTGCCAGTAGTTCCCGGGAGGGGGCGATTCAGCCCCAGCATTTT; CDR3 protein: CASSSREGAIQPQHF
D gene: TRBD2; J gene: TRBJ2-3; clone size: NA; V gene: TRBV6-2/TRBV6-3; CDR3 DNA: TGTGCCAGCAGTTACCGGCTAGCGGACACAGATACGCAGTATTTT; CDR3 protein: CASSYRLADTDTQYF
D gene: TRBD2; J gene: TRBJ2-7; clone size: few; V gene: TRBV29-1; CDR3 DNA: TGCAGCGTACCCGGGACTAGCGGGAGGTCCGAGCAGTACTTC; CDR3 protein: CSVPGTSGRSEQYF
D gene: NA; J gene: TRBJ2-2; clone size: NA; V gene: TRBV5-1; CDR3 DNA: TGCGCCAGCAGCTTGGAAGAGGCCGGGGAGCTGTTTTTT; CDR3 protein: CASSLEEAGELFF
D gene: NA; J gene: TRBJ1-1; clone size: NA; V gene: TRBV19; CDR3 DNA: TGTGCCAGTACCCCCTGGGAGGGTGGCACTGAAGCTTTCTTT; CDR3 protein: CASTPWEGGTEAFF
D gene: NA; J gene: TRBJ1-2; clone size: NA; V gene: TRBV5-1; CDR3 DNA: TGCGCCAGCAGCTTGGTGACAGGCGTTAACTATGGCTACACCTTC; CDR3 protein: CASSLVTGVNYGYTF
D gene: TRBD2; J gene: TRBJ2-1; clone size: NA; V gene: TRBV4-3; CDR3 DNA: TGCGCCAGCAGCCAAGGGGAGGGCCGGCATGAGCAGTTCTTC; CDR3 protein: CASSQGEGRHEQFF
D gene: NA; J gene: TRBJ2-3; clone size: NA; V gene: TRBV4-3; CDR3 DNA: TGCGCCAGCAGCCCAGGGACATCCGGAGATACGCAGTATTTT; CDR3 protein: CASSPGTSGDTQYF
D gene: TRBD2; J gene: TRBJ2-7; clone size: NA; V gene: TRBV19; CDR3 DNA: TGTGCCAGTAGTCCACAGGCGCCGGGACTAGCGGGAGGGCCGAGCGAGCAGTACTTC; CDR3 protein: CASSPQAPGLAGGPSEQYF
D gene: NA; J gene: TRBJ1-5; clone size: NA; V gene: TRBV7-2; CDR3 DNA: TGTGCCAGCAGCATTAGGCAGGGAGGTCAGCCCCAGCATTTT; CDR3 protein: CASSIRQGGQPQHF
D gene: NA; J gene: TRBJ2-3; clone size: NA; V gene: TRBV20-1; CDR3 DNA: TGCAGTGCTAGTCCCGGGCTAGCGCCCTACACAGATACGCAGTATTTT; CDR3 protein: CSASPGLAPYTDTQYF
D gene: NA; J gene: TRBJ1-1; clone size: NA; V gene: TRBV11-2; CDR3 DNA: TGTGCCAGCAGCTCGGTTTGGACTGAAGCTTTCTTT; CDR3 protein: CASSSVWTEAFF
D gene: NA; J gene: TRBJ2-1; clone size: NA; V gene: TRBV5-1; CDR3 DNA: TGCGCCAGCAGCCTTAGGGGGGGCTACAATGAGCAGTTCTTC; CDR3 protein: CASSLRGGYNEQFF
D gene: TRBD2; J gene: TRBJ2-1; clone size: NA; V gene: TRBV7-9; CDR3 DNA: TGTGCCAGCAGCTTAGAACTAGCGGGCACGCAGTTCTTC; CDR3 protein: CASSLELAGTQFF
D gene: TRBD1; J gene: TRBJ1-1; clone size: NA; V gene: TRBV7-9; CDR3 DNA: TGTGCCAGCAGCTTAGGGGGGACAGGGGGCCCCCTGAACACTGAAGCTTTCTTT; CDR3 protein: CASSLGGTGGPLNTEAFF